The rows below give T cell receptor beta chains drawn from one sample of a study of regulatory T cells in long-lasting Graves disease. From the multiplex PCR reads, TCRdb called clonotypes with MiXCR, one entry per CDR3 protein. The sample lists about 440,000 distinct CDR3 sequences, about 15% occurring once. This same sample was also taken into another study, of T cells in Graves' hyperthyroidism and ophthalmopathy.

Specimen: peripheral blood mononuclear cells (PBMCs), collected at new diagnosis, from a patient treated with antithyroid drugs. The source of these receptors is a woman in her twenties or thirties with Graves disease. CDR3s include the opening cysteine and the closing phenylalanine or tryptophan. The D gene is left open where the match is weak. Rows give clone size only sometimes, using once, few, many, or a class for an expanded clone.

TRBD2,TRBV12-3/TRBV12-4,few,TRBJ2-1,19,TGTGGCAGCAGTTTAGAACTAAGGACTAGCGGGGATTATTACAATGAGCAGTTCTTC,CGSSLELRTSGDYYNEQFF
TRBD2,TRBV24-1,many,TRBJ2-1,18,TGTGCCACCAGTGATCCCGGGACTAGCGGGAGGCCGAGATTTGAGCAGTTCTTC,CATSDPGTSGRPRFEQFF
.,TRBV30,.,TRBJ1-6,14,TGTGCCTGGGGACGGGCCCTCGGGAATTCACCCCTCCACTTT,CAWGRALGNSPLHF
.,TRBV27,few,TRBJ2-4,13,TGTGCCAGCAGTTTAACCGGATCGAACATTCAGTACTTC,CASSLTGSNIQYF
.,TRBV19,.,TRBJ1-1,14,TGTGCCAGTAGTAGGGGACTTACGAACACTGAAGCTTTCTTT,CASSRGLTNTEAFF
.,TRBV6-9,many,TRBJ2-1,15,TGTGCCAGCAGTTCGAACCTGATACAACACGATGAGCAGTTCTTC,CASSSNLIQHDEQFF
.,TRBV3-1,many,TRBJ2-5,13,TGTGCCAGCAGCCAGGGGCTGAAGGAGACCCAGTACTTC,CASSQGLKETQYF
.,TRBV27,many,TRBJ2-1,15,TGTGCCAGCAGTTTCGGGGCTCCCGGCGTGCTGGAGCAGTTCTTC,CASSFGAPGVLEQFF
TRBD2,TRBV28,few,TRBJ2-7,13,TGTGCCAGCAGGGGACTAGCGCACTACGAGCAGTACTTC,CASRGLAHYEQYF
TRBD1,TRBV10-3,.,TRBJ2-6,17,TGTGCCATCAGTCCTGGGACAGGATCGGCTGGGGCCAACGTCCTGACTTTC,CAISPGTGSAGANVLTF
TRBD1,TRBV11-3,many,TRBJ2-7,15,TGCGCCAGCAGCTTGGCCGGGACAGGAGACTACGAGCAGTACTTC,CASSLAGTGDYEQYF
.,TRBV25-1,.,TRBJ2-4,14,TGTGCCAGCAGTGAAGGTCAAGCCAAAAACATTCAGTACTTC,CASSEGQAKNIQYF
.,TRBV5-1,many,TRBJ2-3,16,TGCGCCAGCAGCTTCGAAGCGGGCCTTAGCACAGATACGCAGTATTTT,CASSFEAGLSTDTQYF
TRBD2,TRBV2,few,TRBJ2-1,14,TGTGCCACCATCGGACTAGCGGGATCCGTAGGGCAGTTCTTC,CATIGLAGSVGQFF
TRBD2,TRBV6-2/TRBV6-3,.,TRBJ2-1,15,TGTGCCAGCAGACCCGGTGGTAGCGGGAGTAATGAGCAGTTCTTC,CASRPGGSGSNEQFF
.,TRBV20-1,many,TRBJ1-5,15,TGCAGTGCCAAGCCCCCCCAGAATTTCAATCAGCCCCAGCATTTT,CSAKPPQNFNQPQHF
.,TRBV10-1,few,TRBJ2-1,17,TGCGCCAGCGTCCTACAACACTCCGAGCATGTGTACAATGAGCAGTTCTTC,CASVLQHSEHVYNEQFF
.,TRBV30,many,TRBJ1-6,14,TGTGCCTCCCCTCGGGGTCAGGGGAATTCACCCCTCCACTTT,CASPRGQGNSPLHF
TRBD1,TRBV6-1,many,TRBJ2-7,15,TGTGCCAGCAGACGCCGGGACAGGGGGAGCTACGAGCAGTACTTC,CASRRRDRGSYEQYF
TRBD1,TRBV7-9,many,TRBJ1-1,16,TGTGCCAGCAGACGATCTATGGGGACAGAGAACACTGAAGCTTTCTTT,CASRRSMGTENTEAFF
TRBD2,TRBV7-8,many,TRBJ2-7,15,TGTGCCAGCAGCTTAGTTGGGACTAGCCTCTACGAGCAGTACTTC,CASSLVGTSLYEQYF
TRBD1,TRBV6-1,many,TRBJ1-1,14,TGTGCCAGCAGTGTGACAGGGGACCACACTGAAGCTTTCTTT,CASSVTGDHTEAFF
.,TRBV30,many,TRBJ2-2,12,TGTGCCTGGAGTGTAGGCTCCGGGGAGCTGTTTTTT,CAWSVGSGELFF
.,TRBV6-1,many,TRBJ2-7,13,TGTGCCATCTCGACCCAACCCCTCCTCGAGCAGTACTTC,CAISTQPLLEQYF
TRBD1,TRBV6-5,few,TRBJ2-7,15,TGTGCCAGCAGTTACGGGGGACAGGATTACTACGAGCAGTACTTC,CASSYGGQDYYEQYF
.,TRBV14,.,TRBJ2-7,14,TGTGCCAGCAGCCCTACCGGGACAACCTTCGAGCAGTACTTC,CASSPTGTTFEQYF
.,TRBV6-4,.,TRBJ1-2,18,TGTGCCAGCAGTGACCCAGGACCGCGGATACTTAACTACTATGGCTACACCTTC,CASSDPGPRILNYYGYTF
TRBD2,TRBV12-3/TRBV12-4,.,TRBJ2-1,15,TGTGCCAGCATCCCGACTAGCGGGAGGGCCAATGAGCAGTTCTTC,CASIPTSGRANEQFF
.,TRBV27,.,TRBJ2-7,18,TGTGCCAGCAGCTATACTCTAGGGCCTCAGAATAAACGCTACGAGCAGTACTTC,CASSYTLGPQNKRYEQYF
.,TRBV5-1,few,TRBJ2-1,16,TGCGCCAGCACCCCACGGGCAGGGGCGTCCTACAATGAGCAGTTCTTC,CASTPRAGASYNEQFF
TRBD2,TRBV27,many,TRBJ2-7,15,TGTGCCAGCAGTTCAGGTGGGAGCGGGAGCGGTGAGCAGTACTTC,CASSSGGSGSGEQYF
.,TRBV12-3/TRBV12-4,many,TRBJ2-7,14,TGTGCCAGCAGTTACATATCAGGGTCGGACGAGCAGTACTTC,CASSYISGSDEQYF
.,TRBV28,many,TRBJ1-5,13,TGTGCCAGCAGTCCCCTAATCAATCAGCCCCAGCATTTT,CASSPLINQPQHF
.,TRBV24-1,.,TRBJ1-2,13,TGTGCCACCAGTGAGGGAGTTCGGTATGGCTACACCTTC,CATSEGVRYGYTF
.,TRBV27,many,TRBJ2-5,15,TGTGCCAGCAGTCCTTTAGCGGCCCTCCAAGAGACCCAGTACTTC,CASSPLAALQETQYF
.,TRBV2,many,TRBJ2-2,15,TGTGCCAGCAAGCGTGGCGGGACCAACACCGGGGAGCTGTTTTTT,CASKRGGTNTGELFF
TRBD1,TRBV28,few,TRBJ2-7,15,TGTGCCAGCAGTTTATCTGGGACAGGGGTGGGAGAGCAGTACTTC,CASSLSGTGVGEQYF
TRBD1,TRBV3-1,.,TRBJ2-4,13,TGTGCCAGCAGCCAAGGGACAGGGGCCCTTCAGTACTTC,CASSQGTGALQYF
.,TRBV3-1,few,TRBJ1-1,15,TGTGCCAGCAGCCAAGTGGGGGGCGGGAACACTGAAGCTTTCTTT,CASSQVGGGNTEAFF
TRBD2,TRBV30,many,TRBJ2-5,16,TGTGCCTGGAGTGTCCTAGCGGGAGGGCCGGGAGAGACCCAGTACTTC,CAWSVLAGGPGETQYF
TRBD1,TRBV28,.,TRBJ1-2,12,TGTGCCATTCTCGACAGGGTGGGAGGCTACACCTTC,CAILDRVGGYTF
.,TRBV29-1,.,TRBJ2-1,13,TGCAGCGCCCCAGGGTTATCCTACAATGAGCAGTTCTTC,CSAPGLSYNEQFF
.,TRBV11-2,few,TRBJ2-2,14,TGTGCCAGCAGCCCCCGTGGGCCCACCGGGGAGCTGTTTTTT,CASSPRGPTGELFF
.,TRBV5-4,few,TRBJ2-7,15,TGTGCCAGCAGCTTGGGGCGTCAACGGGTCTACGAGCAGTACTTC,CASSLGRQRVYEQYF
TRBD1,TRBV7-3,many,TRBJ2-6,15,TGTGCCAGCAGCTCGACAGGGGGAAATACAAACGTCCTGACTTTC,CASSSTGGNTNVLTF
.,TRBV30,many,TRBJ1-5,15,TGTGCCTGGAGTGTTTCACACCTACTCAATCAGCCCCAGCATTTT,CAWSVSHLLNQPQHF
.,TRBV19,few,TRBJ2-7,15,TGTGCCAGTAGTATAGATGGGTTTAGCAGCTACGAGCAGTACTTC,CASSIDGFSSYEQYF